This paragraph covers one TCR beta chain sequence. The sample belongs to a study of cytomegalovirus exposure and HLA in healthy donors. The CDR3 runs to 14 residues. The V gene lost 4 bases and the J gene lost 5 bases, with 14 bases spanning the gap. Germline CDR1 and CDR2: KGHSH and LQKENI. Vbeta (60) and Jbeta (13) primers were used in the PCR. Sequencing used immunoSEQ multiplex PCR; TCRdb keeps in-frame clones, though not all of them. The sample consists of approximately 160,000 clones, 65% to 80% of them appearing once. The source material was PBMCs. V usage is TRBV18 and J usage is TRBJ2-5; the D gene is possibly TRBD2 (6 bases). This clonotype was obtained from a woman between 40 and 55 years old in good health and CMV-seropositive. The CDR3, as DNA: TGTGCCAGCTCACTGAGCGCGGGGTATGAGACCCAGTACTTC. Its translation is CASSLSAGYETQYF.